A selection of T cell receptor beta chains follows, all from one sample in a study of blood T cell repertoires in COVID-19. Profiled with immunoSEQ multiplex PCR; TCRdb holds only in-frame clones, not every one. The table shows about 230,000 clones, with 83% occurring only once. The sample was peripheral blood. The origin of the receptors is a woman aged 45-59 years with acute or convalescent COVID-19. Each CDR3 is given with its conserved first and last residue. A D gene is named only where the DNA matches it firmly. Clone size appears in some rows only: once, few, many, or a class for an expanded clone.

abundance	v_gene	j_gene	d_gene	CDR3nt	CDR3aa
once	TRBV24-1	TRBJ2-7	TRBD2	TGTGCCACCAGTGACAGCGGAGCGGGAAGAAGCTACGAGCAGTACTTC	CATSDSGAGRSYEQYF
once	TRBV19	TRBJ2-3	TRBD1	TGTGCCAGTAGAGTAGGACAGGGAGGAGATACGCAGTATTTT	CASRVGQGGDTQYF
.	TRBV18	TRBJ2-7	.	TGTGCCAGCTCACCACCTGCGAGCTACGAGCAGTACTTC	CASSPPASYEQYF
.	TRBV4-2	TRBJ1-4	.	TGTGCCAGCAGCCAAGAATACAGGGAAGCAGAAAAACTGTTTTTT	CASSQEYREAEKLFF
.	TRBV7-9	TRBJ2-3	TRBD2	TGTGCCAGCATCCCCTGGGGTAGCGGGGGAGCAGATACGCAGTATTTT	CASIPWGSGGADTQYF
.	TRBV12-3/TRBV12-4	TRBJ1-1	.	TGTGCCAGCAGGGGACGAGCGGGGGCTTTCTTT	CASRGRAGAFF
.	TRBV5-1	TRBJ2-1	.	TGCGCCAGCAGCTTTTCTAACGGGACTGCCCTTGGAAATGAGCAGTTCTTC	CASSFSNGTALGNEQFF
.	TRBV2	TRBJ2-7	TRBD1	TGTGCCAGCAGTCAGGGACAGGGTGGCGAGCAGTACTTC	CASSQGQGGEQYF
.	TRBV21-1	TRBJ2-5	.	TGTGCCAGCAGCAAGCGCCCTCCTCGGGACAGGGGCCGATGCAAAGAGACCCAGTACTTC	CASSKRPPRDRGRCKETQYF
.	TRBV19	TRBJ2-1	TRBD2	TGTGCCAGTAGTCCGAGCGGGAGCGCGGATAATGAGCAGTTCTTC	CASSPSGSADNEQFF
.	TRBV6-5	TRBJ1-2	.	TGTGCCAGCAGAAACCCCAGCGCTAACTATGGCTACACCTTC	CASRNPSANYGYTF
.	TRBV9	TRBJ2-1	TRBD2	TGTGCCAGCAGCGTAGCGTTCGCAGCAACTAGCGGGAGAGGGTCTGAGCAGTTCTTC	CASSVAFAATSGRGSEQFF
.	TRBV3-1/TRBV3-2	TRBJ1-1	.	TGTGCCAGCAGCCAAGCCAGAGGTCTAGAAGCTTTCTTT	CASSQARGLEAFF
.	TRBV12-3/TRBV12-4	TRBJ1-2	TRBD1	TGTGCCAGCAGTGGAAGGACAGGAAGAGGCTACACCTTC	CASSGRTGRGYTF
.	TRBV7-9	TRBJ1-1	.	TGTGCCAGCAGCTTATTGGAGGGCTCTACTGAAGCTTTCTTT	CASSLLEGSTEAFF
.	TRBV28	TRBJ1-1	TRBD1	TGTGCCAGCAGTCTAACAGGGGCCACTGAAGCTTTCTTT	CASSLTGATEAFF
.	TRBV21-1	TRBJ2-7	.	TGTGCCAGCAGCGGAAAAAGGGGGCAGGCGCCCTACGAGCAGTACTTC	CASSGKRGQAPYEQYF
.	TRBV7-2	TRBJ2-2	TRBD1	TGTGCCAGCAGCTTAGGTAGACAGGGGGCAAACACCGGGGAGCTGTTTTTT	CASSLGRQGANTGELFF
.	TRBV9	TRBJ1-1	TRBD1	TGTGCCAGCAGCTCAAGCCTCAACAGGGGAAACACTGAAGCTTTCTTT	CASSSSLNRGNTEAFF
.	TRBV15	TRBJ1-2	.	TGTGCCACCAGCGGGACTAAACAGGGTGCCTATGGCTACACCTTC	CATSGTKQGAYGYTF
.	TRBV30	TRBJ2-7	TRBD2	TGTGCCTGGAGTGCGCGGGAGGCCCTCGGGCAGTACTTC	CAWSAREALGQYF
.	TRBV6-2/TRBV6-3	TRBJ1-4	.	TGTGCCAGCAGTAATGGGTTACGAGGGGAAAAACTGTTTTTT	CASSNGLRGEKLFF